What follows are 13 T cell receptor beta chains derived from one specimen sequenced in a study of shared clonotypes between healthy human individuals (TCRdb year 2020). CD8 naive samples consisted of CD45RO-negative cells that were positively selected for CCR7, yielding a CD45RA+CCR7+ population without TemRA cells. Preparation of the library involved the immunoSEQ multiplex PCR assay. The immuneACCESS repertoire file appears here via TCRdb, limited to in-frame rearrangements. These files lack a portion of the clones; in checked studies, under half of the deficit traces to unresolved V genes, and the cause of the others is not known. This sample holds about 2 million clones; about 94% were observed only once. The top ten constitute roughly 1% of the sample. The specimen was naive CD8+ T cells sorted from blood. What the cell subset or site label conveys for this sample: CD45RA+CCR7+. These receptors were taken from a young man in good health.

A single count supports this clone. One end of the junction is discordant with germline, which a read error may explain. The chain has TRBV7-7 and TRBJ2-1; 9 bases agree with TRBD2. The CDR3 totals 15 residues. Looked up from germline, CDR1 is SSHAT and CDR2 is FNYEAQ (reference sequence). In nucleotides, the CDR3 is TGTGCTAGCAGCTTGGGTCCTAGCGGGGCAAATGAGCAGTTCTTC. This sequence encodes CASSLGPSGANEQFF.

This CDR3 is CASSLAGPMEGYNEQFF. Written as DNA, the CDR3 is TGTGCCAGCAGCTTAGCCGGCCCAATGGAGGGATACAATGAGCAGTTCTTC. The chain couples TRBV7-8 to TRBJ2-1; a possible D gene is TRBD2 (6 bases). In germline, CDR1 is SGHVS, CDR2 FQNEAQ. Trimming cost V 0 bases and J 4 bases, with 16 bases left between them. There are 17 residues in the CDR3.

This chain joins TRBV27 and TRBJ1-1, with TRBD1 matching over 9 bases. CDR1 and CDR2 from the germline V gene are MNHEY and SMNVEV (reference sequence). The junction had 7 bases not matched to a gene; V was cut back by 6 bases and J by 2 bases. This CDR3 spans 15 amino acids. CDR3 sequence (DNA): TGTGCCAGCAGGGGGGACAGGGATTATAACACTGAAGCTTTCTTT. It specifies CASRGDRDYNTEAFF.

This rearrangement joins TRBV2 to TRBJ2-3, with D possibly being TRBD2 (6 bases). The CDR3 consists of 15 residues. Germline lookup yields CDR1 SNHLY and CDR2 FYNNEI. The V gene lost 1 base and the J gene lost 2 bases, with 10 bases spanning the gap. The CDR3 DNA follows: TGTGCCAGCAGTGAAGGGGGGGATTCCACAGATACGCAGTATTTT. It codes for CASSEGGDSTDTQYF.

This sequence joins TRBV2 and TRBJ2-1, with no clear D. Germline-derived CDR1 and CDR2 are SNHLY and FYNNEI. The CDR3 has 14 amino acids. Trimming left V 2 bases short and J 7 bases short, with 12 bases between. CDR3 loop: CASSERLLGNEQFF. Here the CDR3 DNA reads TGTGCCAGCAGTGAAAGACTGTTGGGGAATGAGCAGTTCTTC.

The CDR3 region has the DNA TGTGCCAGCAGCTTCTCGCCGAACACTGAAGCTTTCTTT. It encodes CASSFSPNTEAFF. The V call is TRBV11-3, the J call TRBJ1-1, with unresolved D. Trimming shortened V by 3 bases and J by 1 base, and 6 bases separated the two germline ends. Germline assignment: CDR1 SGHNT and CDR2 YENEEA. The length of the CDR3 is 13 residues.

This chain links TRBV7-9 with TRBJ1-2; a possible D gene is TRBD1 (6 bases). Germline loops: CDR1 SEHNR, CDR2 FQNEAQ (reference sequence). The germline V and J ends were trimmed by 0 bases and 3 bases, with 11 bases remaining between them. CDR3 size: 15 residues. In DNA form, the CDR3 reads TGTGCCAGCAGCTTAGCACAGGGTTGGGACTATGGCTACACCTTC. Protein product: CASSLAQGWDYGYTF.

The J gene is TRBJ1-1, the V gene TRBV5-1; no reliable D call. The CDR3 consists of 13 residues. V dropped 9 bases and J dropped 4 bases, with 16 bases sitting between them. CDR1 SGHRS and CDR2 YFSETQ come from the germline V gene. Written as DNA, the CDR3 is TGCGCCACCCGAGTCGGGGAGGGCACTGAAGCTTTCTTT. As protein: CATRVGEGTEAFF.

This chain joins TRBV7-6 and TRBJ1-2, with a tentative D call TRBD1 (5 bases). V was trimmed by 2 bases and J by 8 bases, leaving 12 bases between them. CDR1 and CDR2 from the germline V gene are SGHVS and FNYEAQ. The CDR3 covers 13 residues. CDR3 loop: CASSLTQGEGYTF. The CDR3 DNA follows: TGTGCCAGCAGCTTAACGCAAGGGGAGGGCTACACCTTC.

This chain connects TRBV28 to TRBJ2-3; a possible D gene is TRBD2 (5 bases). Germline assignment: CDR1 MDHEN and CDR2 SYDVKM. The CDR3 spans 15 residues. The V gene lost 3 bases and the J gene lost 1 base, with 11 bases spanning the gap. The CDR3 sequence is CASSFSSSRTDTQYF. The CDR3 nucleotides are TGTGCCAGCAGTTTTTCTAGCTCGCGCACAGATACGCAGTATTTT.

The chain is built from TRBV23-1 and TRBJ2-7, with D perhaps matching TRBD1 (6 bases). TRBV23-1 qualifies as an ORF whose function is uncertain. The V and J ends lost 7 bases and 5 bases respectively, with 12 bases between them. This CDR3 comprises 12 residues. CDR3 nucleotides: TGCGCCAGCAACCTAGGGGGTCACGAGCAGTACTTC. Translating gives CASNLGGHEQYF.

The rearrangement uses TRBV27 and TRBJ1-2, with D perhaps TRBD1 (5 bases). The V end lost 4 bases, the J end lost 0 bases, and 21 bases lay between the germline ends. The CDR3 consists of 18 residues. Germline CDR1 and CDR2: MNHEY and SMNVEV (reference sequence). CDR3 coding DNA: TGTGCCAGCAGTTACCGGTGGGGTTTGGGGCAAACTAACTATGGCTACACCTTC. It codes for CASSYRWGLGQTNYGYTF.

The chain joins TRBV5-1 to TRBJ2-1; TRBD2 matches at 8 bases. This CDR3 contains 15 residues. V lost 4 bases and J lost 1; bases outside the gene matches: 4. Germline CDR1 is SGHRS and CDR2 is YFSETQ. The CDR3 protein is CASSQAGVSYNEQFF. CDR3 coding DNA: TGCGCCAGCAGCCAAGCGGGAGTGTCCTACAATGAGCAGTTCTTC.